This passage covers 15 T cell receptor beta chains from one sample sequenced in a study of cytomegalovirus exposure and HLA in healthy donors. The data were produced by immunoSEQ multiplex PCR, yet TCRdb's version contains in-frame clones alone and is incomplete. The table lists some 150,000 clones, 85% to 90% of them singletons. The sample was PBMCs. Source of these receptors: a woman under 30 in good health and CMV-seropositive.

The J gene is TRBJ2-7, the V gene TRBV10-3, with TRBD1 as a possible D gene (6 bases). Germline V gives CDR1 ENHRY, CDR2 SYGVKD. V was trimmed by 3 bases and J by 0 bases, leaving 12 bases between them. This CDR3 comprises 15 residues. The CDR3 DNA reads as TGTGCCATCAGTGAAAGGACAGCGAGCTCCTACGAGCAGTACTTC. Translation gives CAISERTASSYEQYF.

The CDR3 DNA is TGCGCCAGCAGCCTAGCTTCACAGGGGGTCTCACCCCTCCACTTT. This gives the protein CASSLASQGVSPLHF. The chain has TRBV4-1 and TRBJ1-6, with TRBD1 matching 8 bases. V shed 4 bases, J shed 10 bases, and the junction held 9 bases outside the gene matches. This CDR3 is built from 15 residues. The germline gives CDR1 MGHRA, CDR2 YSYEKL.

V usage is TRBV4-1 and J usage is TRBJ1-2; tentative D call: TRBD1 (5 bases). The germline CDR1 and CDR2 sequences are MGHRA and YSYEKL. V was cut by 0 bases and J by 4 bases, with 15 bases left in between. There are 16 residues in the CDR3. CDR3 sequence: CASSQDRGRFGYGYTF. The CDR3 bases are TGCGCCAGCAGCCAAGATAGGGGTCGGTTTGGCTATGGCTACACCTTC.

This clone occurred once. V gene TRBV5-1 combines with J gene TRBJ1-4; 7 bases are shared with TRBD1. The CDR3 is 15 amino acids. The V gene's germline CDR1 is SGHRS and CDR2 YFSETQ. J lost 6 bases, V lost 0 bases, and 5 bases had no gene match. The CDR3 region has the DNA TGCGCCAGCAGCTTGGAAGGGGGCTTAGATGAAAAACTGTTTTTT. Protein sequence: CASSLEGGLDEKLFF.

This chain links TRBV2 with TRBJ1-2; 8 bases agree with TRBD1. J was trimmed by 4 bases and V by 4 bases; bases with no gene match: 20. Germline-derived CDR1 and CDR2 are SNHLY and FYNNEI. The CDR3 is made up of 19 amino acids. The CDR3 DNA reads TGTGCCAGCAGTGTAGGTCTTCCGGACAGGGAACTGGGGAGCTATGGCTACACCTTC. Protein: CASSVGLPDRELGSYGYTF.

The genes are TRBV6-1 and TRBJ2-6; 7 positions match TRBD1. V was pared by 4 bases and J by 3 bases, with 12 bases of the junction left unmatched. CDR1 MNHNS and CDR2 SASEGT come from the germline V gene. This CDR3 contains 18 residues. DNA for the CDR3: TGTGCCAGCAGTGGAGAGACAGGGCGAGAACGTGGGGCCAACGTCCTGACTTTC. Encoded protein: CASSGETGRERGANVLTF.

The V and J genes are TRBV19 and TRBJ1-1; TRBD1 agrees at 11 bases. This CDR3 region has 15 residues. V lost 5 bases and J lost 4; bases outside the gene matches: 6. Germline V CDR1 and CDR2: LNHDA, SQIVND (reference sequence). CDR3 protein: CASSPGQGARTEAFF. CDR3 bases: TGTGCCAGTAGTCCCGGACAGGGGGCGCGCACTGAAGCTTTCTTT. The full variable domain, rest sourced from reference TRBV19 and TRBJ1-1, is DGGITQSPKYLFRKEGQNVTLSCEQNLNHDAMYWYRQDPGQGLRLIYYSQIVNDFQKGDIAEGYSVSREKKESFPLTVTSAQKNPTAFYLCASSPGQGARTEAFFGQGTRLTVV.

By its share, this clone is medium-sized (0.01 to 0.1%). The sample holds other DNA sequences that translate to the same CDR3. The chain has TRBV27 and TRBJ2-6; TRBD1 might be the D (6 bases). Trimming took off 5 bases at V and 2 bases at J, with 10 bases between the two ends. The CDR3 covers 15 residues. CDR1 MNHEY and CDR2 SMNVEV come from the germline V gene (reference sequence). CDR3 residues: CASSTTGTGANVLTF. CDR3 bases: TGTGCCAGCAGTACTACAGGGACTGGGGCCAACGTCCTGACTTTC.

This clone was seen a handful of times. CDR3 amino acids: CASRKGLVEGETQYF. For the CDR3, the DNA is TGTGCCAGCAGGAAAGGACTAGTGGAAGGAGAGACCCAGTACTTC. The chain is built from TRBV2 and TRBJ2-5, with 7 nucleotides matching TRBD2. Germline loops: CDR1 SNHLY, CDR2 FYNNEI. CDR3 size: 15 residues. The trim removed 6 bases at V and 4 bases at J, leaving 11 bases unmatched.

The chain has TRBV2 and TRBJ2-6, with TRBD1 matching 12 bases. This CDR3 has 17 amino acids. Germline V gives CDR1 SNHLY, CDR2 FYNNEI. With 4 bases clipped from V and 4 bases from J, the junction kept 5 bases outside the gene matches. The CDR3 DNA sequence: TGTGCCAGCAGTGGGGGACAGGGGGCGCGAGGGGCCAACGTCCTGACTTTC. Translation gives CASSGGQGARGANVLTF.

This clone was counted a single time. The chain is built from TRBV18 and TRBJ2-2, with D unresolved. Germline values: CDR1 KGHSH, CDR2 LQKENI. This CDR3 has 14 residues. The V end lost 2 bases, the J end lost 6 bases, and 10 bases lay between the germline ends. The CDR3 loop reads CASSPTTVPGELFF. CDR3 DNA sequence: TGTGCCAGCTCACCAACTACTGTCCCCGGGGAGCTGTTTTTT.

V and J are TRBV9 and TRBJ2-1; 12 bases match TRBD2. J gave up 14 bases and V 3 bases, and 3 bases lay outside the gene matches. CDR3 length: 12 residues. Germline assignment: CDR1 SGDLS and CDR2 YYNGEE. The CDR3, as DNA: TGTGCCAGCAGCGGGAGGACTAGCGGGGAGTTCTTC. It encodes CASSGRTSGEFF.

The chain links TRBV5-5 to TRBJ1-1, with D possibly being TRBD1 (6 bases). Trimming took off 4 bases at V and 0 bases at J, with 13 bases between the two ends. The CDR3 is 15 residues long. From germline, CDR1 is SGHKS and CDR2 YYEKEE (reference sequence). For the CDR3, the DNA is TGTGCCAGCAGCCCAAACAGGGCTTTGAACACTGAAGCTTTCTTT. Its protein is CASSPNRALNTEAFF.

The chain has TRBV6-1 and TRBJ1-2; D is unresolved. The CDR3 is made up of 13 amino acids. Trimming took off 0 bases at V and 9 bases at J, with 11 bases between the two ends. CDR1 and CDR2 from the germline V gene are MNHNS and SASEGT. In DNA, the CDR3 is TGTGCCAGCAGTGAAGCGCTTCGGGAGAGCTACACCTTC. It translates to CASSEALRESYTF.

The CDR3 reads CASRALWGTGEGGQETQYF. The DNA of the CDR3 is TGTGCCAGCAGAGCTCTATGGGGGACAGGGGAAGGAGGGCAAGAGACCCAGTACTTC. The chain uses TRBV2 and TRBJ2-5; 10 positions agree with TRBD1. The CDR3 length is 19 residues. V shed 6 bases and J 2 bases; nucleotides not matched to a gene: 18. The germline V gene has CDR1 SNHLY and CDR2 FYNNEI.